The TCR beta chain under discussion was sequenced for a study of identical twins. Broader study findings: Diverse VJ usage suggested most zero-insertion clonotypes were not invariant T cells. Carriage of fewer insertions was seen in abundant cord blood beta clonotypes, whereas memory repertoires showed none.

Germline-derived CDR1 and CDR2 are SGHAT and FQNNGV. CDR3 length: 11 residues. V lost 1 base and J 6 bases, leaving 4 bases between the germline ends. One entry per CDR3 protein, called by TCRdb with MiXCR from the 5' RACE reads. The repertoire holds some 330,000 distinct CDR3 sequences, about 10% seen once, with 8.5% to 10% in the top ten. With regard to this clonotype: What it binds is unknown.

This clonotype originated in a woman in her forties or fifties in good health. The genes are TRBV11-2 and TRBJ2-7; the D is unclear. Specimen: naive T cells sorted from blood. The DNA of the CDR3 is TGTGCCAGCAGCTTAGGGCCCGAGCAGTACGTC. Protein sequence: CASSLGPEQYV.